One T cell receptor beta chain is described in this entry. What it binds is not known. The germline gene is not matched at one end of the junction; a read error may be the cause. The sample comes from a study of tumor and adjacent non-tumor tissue in lung cancer. Study outcomes and limitations: Top 100 clones took a larger repertoire share in normal lung.

The CDR3 runs 17 residues. TCRbeta libraries were built with three rounds of nested PCR, modified from ARM-PCR. MiXCR was run by TCRdb on the multiplex PCR reads, yielding one entry per CDR3 protein. The sample has approximately 75,000 distinct CDR3 sequences; around four fifths are singletons. RNA was extracted from bulk tissue without any cell sorting. This sequence originates from a woman aged 45-65 years with non-small cell lung cancer. V is TRBV12-3 or TRBV12-4 and J is TRBJ2-3; 9 nucleotides align to TRBD1. Sequenced input: lung tumor tissue. This CDR3 reads CASSLALGTGSTNTQYF. The CDR3 nucleotides read TGTGCCAGCAGTTTAGCGCTCGGGACAGGGAGCACAAATACGCAGTATTTT.